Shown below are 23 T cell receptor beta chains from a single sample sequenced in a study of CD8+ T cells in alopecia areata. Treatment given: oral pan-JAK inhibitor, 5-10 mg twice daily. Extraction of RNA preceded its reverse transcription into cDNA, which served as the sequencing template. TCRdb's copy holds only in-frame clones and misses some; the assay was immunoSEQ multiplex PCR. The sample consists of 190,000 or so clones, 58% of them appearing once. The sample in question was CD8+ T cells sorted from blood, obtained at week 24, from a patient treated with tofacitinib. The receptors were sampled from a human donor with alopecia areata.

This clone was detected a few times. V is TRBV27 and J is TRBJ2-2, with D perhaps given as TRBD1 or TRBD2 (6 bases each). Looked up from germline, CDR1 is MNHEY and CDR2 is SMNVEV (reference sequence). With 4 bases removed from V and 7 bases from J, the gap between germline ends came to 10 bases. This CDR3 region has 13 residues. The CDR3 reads CASSSGAYGELFF. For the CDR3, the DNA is TGTGCCAGCAGTTCGGGGGCCTACGGGGAGCTGTTTTTT.

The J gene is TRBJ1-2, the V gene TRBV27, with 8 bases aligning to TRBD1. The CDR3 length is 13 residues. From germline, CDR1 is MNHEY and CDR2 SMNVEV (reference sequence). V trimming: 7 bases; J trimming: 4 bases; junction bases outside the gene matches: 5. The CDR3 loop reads CASTGQVGYGYTF. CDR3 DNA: TGTGCCAGCACGGGACAGGTTGGCTATGGCTACACCTTC.

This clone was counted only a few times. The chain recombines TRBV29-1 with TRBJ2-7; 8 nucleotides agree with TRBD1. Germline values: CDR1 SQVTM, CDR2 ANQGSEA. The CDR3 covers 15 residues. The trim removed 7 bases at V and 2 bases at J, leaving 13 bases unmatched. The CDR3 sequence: CSAAAGTGKPYEQYF. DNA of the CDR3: TGCAGCGCGGCCGCTGGGACAGGTAAACCCTACGAGCAGTACTTC.

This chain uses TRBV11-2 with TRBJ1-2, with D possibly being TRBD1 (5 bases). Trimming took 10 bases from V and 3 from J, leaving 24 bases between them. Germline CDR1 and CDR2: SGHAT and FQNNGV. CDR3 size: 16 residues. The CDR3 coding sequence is TGTGCCACCAGTAGGGGTTTGGGCACTCTGGACTATGGCTACACCTTC. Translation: CATSRGLGTLDYGYTF.

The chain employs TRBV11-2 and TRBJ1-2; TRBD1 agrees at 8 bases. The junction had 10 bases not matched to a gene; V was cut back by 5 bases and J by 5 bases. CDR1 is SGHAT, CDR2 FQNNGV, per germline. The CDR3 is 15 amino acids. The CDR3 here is CASSPGTGNLYGYTF. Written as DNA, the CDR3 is TGTGCCAGCAGCCCCGGGACAGGAAATCTTTATGGCTACACCTTC.

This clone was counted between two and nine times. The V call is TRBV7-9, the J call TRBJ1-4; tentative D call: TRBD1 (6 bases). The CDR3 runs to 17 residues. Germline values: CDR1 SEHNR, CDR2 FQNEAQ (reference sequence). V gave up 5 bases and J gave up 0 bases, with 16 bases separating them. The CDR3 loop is CASSMDSLGATNEKLFF. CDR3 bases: TGTGCCAGCAGCATGGACAGCCTTGGCGCAACTAATGAAAAACTGTTTTTT.

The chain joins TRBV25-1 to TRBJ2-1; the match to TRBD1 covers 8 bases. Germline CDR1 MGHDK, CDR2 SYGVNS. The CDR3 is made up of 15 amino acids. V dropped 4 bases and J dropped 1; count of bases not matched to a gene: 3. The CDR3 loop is CASSVTGGSYNEQFF. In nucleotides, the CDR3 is TGTGCCAGCAGTGTTACAGGGGGGTCCTACAATGAGCAGTTCTTC.

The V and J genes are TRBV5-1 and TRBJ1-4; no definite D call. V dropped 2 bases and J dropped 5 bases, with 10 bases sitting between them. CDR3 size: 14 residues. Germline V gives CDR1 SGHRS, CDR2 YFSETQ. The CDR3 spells CASSFRALNEKLFF. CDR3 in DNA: TGCGCCAGCAGCTTCCGGGCCCTAAATGAAAAACTGTTTTTT.

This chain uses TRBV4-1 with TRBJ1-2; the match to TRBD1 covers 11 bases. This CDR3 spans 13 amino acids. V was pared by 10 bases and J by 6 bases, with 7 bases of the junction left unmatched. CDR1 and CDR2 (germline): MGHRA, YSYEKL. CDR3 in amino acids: CATPGQGGHGYTF. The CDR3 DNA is TGCGCCACCCCGGGACAGGGGGGCCATGGCTACACCTTC.

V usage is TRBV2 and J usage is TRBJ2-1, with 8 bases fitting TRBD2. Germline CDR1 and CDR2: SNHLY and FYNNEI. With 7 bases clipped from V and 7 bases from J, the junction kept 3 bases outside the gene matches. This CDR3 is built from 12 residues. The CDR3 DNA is TGTGCCAGCACGGGAGGGAGGAATGAGCAGTTCTTC. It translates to CASTGGRNEQFF. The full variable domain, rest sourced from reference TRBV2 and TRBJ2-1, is EPEVTQTPSHQVTQMGQEVILRCVPISNHLYFYWYRQILGQKVEFLVSFYNNEISEKSEIFDDQFSVERPDGSNFTLKIRSTKLEDSAMYFCASTGGRNEQFFGPGTRLTVL.

The CDR3 bases are TGTGCCAGCAGCGTCCGGACGGGTACTGAAGCTTTCTTT. It is translated as CASSVRTGTEAFF. The chain links TRBV9 to TRBJ1-1; D is unclear. Germline V gives CDR1 SGDLS, CDR2 YYNGEE. The length of the CDR3 is 13 residues. With 2 bases removed from V and 5 bases from J, the gap between germline ends came to 10 bases. Full variable domain (rest looked up from reference TRBV9 and TRBJ1-1): DSGVTQTPKHLITATGQRVTLRCSPRSGDLSVYWYQQSLDQGLQFLIQYYNGEERAKGNILERFSAQQFPDLHSELNLSSLELGDSALYFCASSVRTGTEAFFGQGTRLTVV.

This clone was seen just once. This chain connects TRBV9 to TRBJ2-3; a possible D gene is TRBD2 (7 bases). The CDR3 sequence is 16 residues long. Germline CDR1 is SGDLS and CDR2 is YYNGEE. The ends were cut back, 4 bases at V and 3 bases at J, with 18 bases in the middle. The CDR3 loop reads CASSPLIGGVTDTQYF. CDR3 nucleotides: TGTGCCAGCAGCCCCCTCATAGGGGGGGTAACAGATACGCAGTATTTT.

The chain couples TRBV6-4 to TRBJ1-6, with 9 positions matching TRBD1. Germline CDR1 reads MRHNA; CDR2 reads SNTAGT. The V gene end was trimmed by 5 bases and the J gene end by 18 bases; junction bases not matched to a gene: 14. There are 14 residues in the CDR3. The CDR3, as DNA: TGTGCCAGCAGTCACCGGGACAGGGCTCCGTGGTGCCACTTT. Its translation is CASSHRDRAPWCHF.

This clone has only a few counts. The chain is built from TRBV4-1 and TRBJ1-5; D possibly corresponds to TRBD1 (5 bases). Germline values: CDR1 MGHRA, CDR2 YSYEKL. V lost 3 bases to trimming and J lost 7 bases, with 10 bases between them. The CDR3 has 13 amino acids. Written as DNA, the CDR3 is TGCGCCAGCAGCCAGATTACAGGCCAGCCCCAGCATTTT. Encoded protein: CASSQITGQPQHF.

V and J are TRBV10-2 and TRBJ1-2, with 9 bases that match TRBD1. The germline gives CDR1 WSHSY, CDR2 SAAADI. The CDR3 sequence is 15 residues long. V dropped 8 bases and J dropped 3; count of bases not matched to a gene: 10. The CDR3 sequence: CASRDRDYNDYGYTF. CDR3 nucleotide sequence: TGCGCCAGCCGGGACAGGGATTATAATGACTATGGCTACACCTTC.

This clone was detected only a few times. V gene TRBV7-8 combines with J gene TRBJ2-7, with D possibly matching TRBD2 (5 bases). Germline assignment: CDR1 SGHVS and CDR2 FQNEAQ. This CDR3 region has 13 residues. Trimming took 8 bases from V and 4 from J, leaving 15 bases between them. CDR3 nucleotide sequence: TGTGCCAGCGGAGTGAGGGTCCCGTACGAGCAGTACTTC. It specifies CASGVRVPYEQYF.

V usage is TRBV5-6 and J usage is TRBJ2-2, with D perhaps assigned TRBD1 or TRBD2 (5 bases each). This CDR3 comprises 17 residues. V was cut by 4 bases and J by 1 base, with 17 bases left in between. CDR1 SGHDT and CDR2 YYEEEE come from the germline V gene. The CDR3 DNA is TGTGCCAGCAGCCTGGGGGTGGTGTACAAGAACACCGGGGAGCTGTTTTTT. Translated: CASSLGVVYKNTGELFF.

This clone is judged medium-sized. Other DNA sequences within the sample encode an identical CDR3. CDR3 nucleotides: TGTGCCAGCAGTGAGGGCGGGACCTACGAGCAGTACTTC. Translating it yields CASSEGGTYEQYF. The V call is TRBV2, the J call TRBJ2-7, with D tentatively TRBD2 (6 bases). This CDR3 comprises 13 residues. The germline V and J ends were trimmed by 3 bases and 2 bases, with 8 bases remaining between them. Germline CDR1 SNHLY, CDR2 FYNNEI. The full variable domain, with the rest looked up from reference TRBV2 and TRBJ2-7, is EPEVTQTPSHQVTQMGQEVILRCVPISNHLYFYWYRQILGQKVEFLVSFYNNEISEKSEIFDDQFSVERPDGSNFTLKIRSTKLEDSAMYFCASSEGGTYEQYFGPGTRLTVT.

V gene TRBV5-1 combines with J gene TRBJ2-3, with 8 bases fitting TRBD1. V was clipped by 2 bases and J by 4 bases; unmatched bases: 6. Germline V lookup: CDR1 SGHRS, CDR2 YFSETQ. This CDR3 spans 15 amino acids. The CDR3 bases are TGCGCCAGCAGCTTAATCAGGGGGCTGGCAGATACGCAGTATTTT. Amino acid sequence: CASSLIRGLADTQYF.

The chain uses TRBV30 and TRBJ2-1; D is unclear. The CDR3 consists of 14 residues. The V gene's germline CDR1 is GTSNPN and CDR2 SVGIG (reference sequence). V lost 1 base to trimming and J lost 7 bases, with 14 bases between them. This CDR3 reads CAWSETLLGNEQFF. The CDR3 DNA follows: TGTGCCTGGAGTGAGACGCTACTGGGGAATGAGCAGTTCTTC.

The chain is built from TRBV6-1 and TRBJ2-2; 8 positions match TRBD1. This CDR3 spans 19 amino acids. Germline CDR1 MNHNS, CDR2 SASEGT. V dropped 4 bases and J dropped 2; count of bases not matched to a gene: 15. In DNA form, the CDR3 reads TGTGCCAGCAGTGGGGGACAGGCCGCCGATTTCTTCAACACCGGGGAGCTGTTTTTT. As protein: CASSGGQAADFFNTGELFF.

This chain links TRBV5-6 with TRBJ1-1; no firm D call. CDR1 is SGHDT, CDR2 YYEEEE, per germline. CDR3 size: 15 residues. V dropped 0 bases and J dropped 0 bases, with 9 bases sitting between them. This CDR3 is CASSLGTTVNTEAFF. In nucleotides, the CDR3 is TGTGCCAGCAGCTTGGGGACTACGGTGAACACTGAAGCTTTCTTT.

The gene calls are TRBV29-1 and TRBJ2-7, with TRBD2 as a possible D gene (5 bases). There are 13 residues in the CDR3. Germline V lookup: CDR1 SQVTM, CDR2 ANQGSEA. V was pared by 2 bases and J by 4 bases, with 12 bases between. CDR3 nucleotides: TGCAGCGTTGAAAGTGGGGAGCAATACGAGCAGTACTTC. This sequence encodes CSVESGEQYEQYF.